Listed here are 28 T cell receptor beta chains from one sample, sequenced in a study of OX40 agonist ivuxolimab in advanced cancers. Clones were sequenced by immunoSEQ multiplex PCR, and TCRdb holds only the in-frame ones, with some missing. Of approximately 33,000 clones in the sample, approximately 86% were seen once. The starting material was CD4+ or CD8+ T cells sorted from blood, obtained in a trial of the OX40 agonist ivuxolimab. These receptors came from an adult with an advanced solid tumor such as melanoma, head and neck, liver or kidney cancer.

The chain recombines TRBV28 with TRBJ2-1; D not certain. V was shortened by 3 bases and J by 5 bases, with 17 bases between the two germline ends. This CDR3 has 16 residues. Germline CDR1 reads MDHEN; CDR2 reads SYDVKM. CDR3 amino acids: CASSFSYLDPDNEQFF. The CDR3, as DNA: TGTGCCAGCAGTTTTTCATACCTGGACCCGGACAATGAGCAGTTCTTC.

The chain has TRBV9 and TRBJ2-7, with TRBD2 matching over 7 bases. CDR1 and CDR2 from the germline V gene are SGDLS and YYNGEE. The CDR3 runs to 15 residues. J lost 7 bases, V lost 7 bases, and 17 bases had no gene match. This CDR3 reads CASAIGPGLRGEQYF. CDR3 bases: TGTGCCAGCGCCATAGGGCCGGGATTGCGGGGGGAGCAGTACTTC.

The rearrangement links TRBV7-9 to TRBJ2-5; 7 positions agree with TRBD2. TRBJ2-7 explains the end of the DNA better; the J call may be wrong. The CDR3 is 16 amino acids. Germline V gene lookup returns CDR1 SEHNR and CDR2 FQNEAQ (reference sequence). The DNA for the CDR3 is TGTGCCAGCAGCCGGAGCGGCGGGAGTGGCTCCTACGAGCAGTACTTC. Its translation: CASSRSGGSGSYEQYF.

The chain is built from TRBV18 and TRBJ2-3; D is uncertain. Deletions cut 5 bases from V and 2 bases from J, with 29 bases between. The CDR3 contains 20 residues. Germline V gene data show CDR1 as KGHSH and CDR2 as LQKENI. In nucleotides, the CDR3 is TGTGCCAGCTCAACTACGTTCGGTCCGTCGGTCCCGCCATACACAGATACGCAGTATTTT. Translated, it gives CASSTTFGPSVPPYTDTQYF.

The genes are TRBV19 and TRBJ2-3; 13 bases are shared with TRBD2. Germline V gene sequence: CDR1 LNHDA, CDR2 SQIVND (reference sequence). J lost 4 bases, V lost 7 bases, and 14 bases had no gene match. The CDR3 is made up of 18 amino acids. CDR3 region: CASKKYGLAGEGADTQYF. Written as DNA, the CDR3 is TGTGCCAGTAAAAAGTACGGACTAGCGGGAGAGGGAGCAGATACGCAGTATTTT.

The gene calls are TRBV5-5 and TRBJ2-7; 9 nucleotides line up with TRBD1. Germline loops: CDR1 SGHKS, CDR2 YYEKEE (reference sequence). Losses at the gene ends were 7 bases for V and 2 bases for J; bases not matched to a gene: 1. This CDR3 has 12 residues. CDR3 protein: CASRDRAYEQYF. Written as DNA, the CDR3 is TGTGCCAGCCGGGACAGGGCCTACGAGCAGTACTTC.

The genes are TRBV7-3 and TRBJ1-5; 8 positions match TRBD1. This CDR3 is 19 amino acids long. The trim removed 5 bases at V and 0 bases at J, leaving 15 bases unmatched. CDR1 SGHTA and CDR2 FQGTGA come from the germline V gene. CDR3 amino acids: CASSIDTTGEGDSNQPQHF. The CDR3 region has the DNA TGTGCCAGCAGCATCGACACGACAGGGGAAGGGGATAGCAATCAGCCCCAGCATTTT.

This clone was seen a single time. The V gene is TRBV4-1, the J gene TRBJ2-5, with 11 bases matching TRBD2. From germline, CDR1 is MGHRA and CDR2 YSYEKL. The CDR3 length is 16 residues. With 5 bases clipped from V and 5 bases from J, the junction kept 10 bases outside the gene matches. In DNA, the CDR3 is TGCGCCAGCAGCTTATTACTAGCGGGAGATTTGGAGACCCAGTACTTC. Translating it yields CASSLLLAGDLETQYF.

The V call is TRBV29-1, the J call TRBJ2-1, with a weak D call TRBD1 (7 bases). V lost 4 bases and J 9 bases, leaving 13 bases between the germline ends. Germline values: CDR1 SQVTM, CDR2 ANQGSEA. The CDR3 sequence is 12 residues long. The CDR3 loop reads CSVVGGGGEQFF. The CDR3 coding sequence is TGCAGCGTTGTTGGAGGGGGCGGTGAGCAGTTCTTC.

Only one count was recorded for this clone. The gene calls are TRBV19 and TRBJ2-2, with TRBD1 matching over 7 bases. V was pared by 2 bases and J by 4 bases, with 4 bases of the junction left unmatched. Germline V gives CDR1 LNHDA, CDR2 SQIVND (reference sequence). CDR3 length: 15 amino acids. For the CDR3, the DNA is TGTGCCAGTAGTATAATACAGGGGCTCACCGGGGAGCTGTTTTTT. It specifies CASSIIQGLTGELFF.

This clone came up a few times. J is TRBJ2-5 and V is TRBV7-9, with D perhaps matching TRBD1 (6 bases). CDR1 SEHNR and CDR2 FQNEAQ come from the germline V gene (reference sequence). The V and J ends lost 6 bases and 1 base respectively, with 15 bases between them. The length of the CDR3 is 15 residues. CDR3 DNA: TGTGCCAGCAGAGCCGGACAGACAGTCCAAGAGACCCAGTACTTC. This encodes CASRAGQTVQETQYF.

CDR3 sequence reads: CASSQDWTGYETQYF. The CDR3 bases are TGTGCCAGCAGCCAAGATTGGACAGGGTATGAGACCCAGTACTTC. The chain couples TRBV4-2 to TRBJ2-5, with 8 positions matching TRBD1. Per germline, CDR1 LGHNA and CDR2 YNFKEQ. V lost 0 bases, J lost 5 bases, and 5 bases stayed unmatched. This CDR3 is 15 amino acids long.

The V call is TRBV4-3, the J call TRBJ2-2, with D possibly TRBD1 on 5 matching bases. CDR1 LGHNA and CDR2 YSLEER come from the germline V gene. The germline V and J ends were trimmed by 0 bases and 6 bases, with 14 bases remaining between them. The CDR3 runs 16 residues. The CDR3 sequence is CASSQDRAVQSGELFF. CDR3 nucleotides: TGCGCCAGCAGCCAAGACAGGGCAGTACAGTCCGGGGAGCTGTTTTTT.

This chain joins TRBV10-2 and TRBJ1-1; D uncertain. The CDR3 spans 13 residues. V shed 6 bases and J shed 8 bases, with 16 bases lying between them. Germline CDR1 is WSHSY and CDR2 is SAAADI. The DNA of the CDR3 is TGCGCCAGCAGGGACTCCAAAATGATAGAAGCTTTCTTT. Translated, it gives CASRDSKMIEAFF.

This clone was picked up one time. This sequence joins TRBV5-1 and TRBJ2-7, with 9 positions matching TRBD1. This CDR3 region has 19 residues. Germline trimming cut 2 bases from V and 0 bases from J; bases unmatched to any gene: 15. Per germline, CDR1 SGHRS and CDR2 YFSETQ. CDR3 sequence (DNA): TGCGCCAGCAGCTTCAGGACAGGGGACCTCTACCGACTCTCCTACGAGCAGTACTTC. Translated: CASSFRTGDLYRLSYEQYF.

The chain recombines TRBV27 with TRBJ2-1; TRBD2 agrees at 10 bases. The junction had 14 bases not matched to a gene; V was cut back by 4 bases and J by 5 bases. Germline CDR1 MNHEY, CDR2 SMNVEV (reference sequence). CDR3 size: 18 residues. CDR3 residues: CASSSLEAGGPYNNEQFF. The CDR3 DNA reads as TGTGCCAGCAGTTCACTTGAAGCGGGAGGGCCTTATAACAATGAGCAGTTCTTC.

The chain employs TRBV4-2 and TRBJ2-3, with 12 bases matching TRBD2. Germline-derived CDR1 and CDR2 are LGHNA and YNFKEQ. With 1 base clipped from V and 3 bases from J, the junction kept 8 bases outside the gene matches. This CDR3 is 18 amino acids long. In nucleotides, the CDR3 is TGTGCCAGCAGCCAAGTGACACTAGCGGGAGGAGGGACAGATACGCAGTATTTT. Residues: CASSQVTLAGGGTDTQYF.

V is TRBV27 and J is TRBJ2-7, with a possible D match to TRBD1 (5 bases). Trimming left V 6 bases short and J 4 bases short, with 16 bases between. Germline values: CDR1 MNHEY, CDR2 SMNVEV (reference sequence). This CDR3 contains 14 residues. This CDR3 reads CASSAGMITYEQYF. CDR3 bases: TGTGCCAGCAGCGCAGGGATGATAACTTACGAGCAGTACTTC.

CDR3 bases: TGTGCCAGCAGCTTAGGGACAGGAAATCAGCCCCAGCATTTT. It encodes CASSLGTGNQPQHF. V gene TRBV11-2 combines with J gene TRBJ1-5; 7 positions agree with TRBD1. The germline V gene encodes CDR1 SGHAT and CDR2 FQNNGV. CDR3 length: 14 residues. V lost 1 base to trimming and J lost 4 bases; unmatched junction nucleotides: 1.

This clone was counted once. This rearrangement joins TRBV27 to TRBJ1-3; D unclear. The CDR3 has 15 residues. The germline V gene encodes CDR1 MNHEY and CDR2 SMNVEV (reference sequence). The V gene lost 5 bases and the J gene lost 1 base, with 12 bases spanning the gap. The CDR3 coding sequence is TGTGCCAGCAGTCCAGACATCAGTTCTGGAAACACCATATATTTT. It encodes CASSPDISSGNTIYF.

J is TRBJ2-1 and V is TRBV30, with D possibly being TRBD1 or TRBD2 (5 bases each). The germline V gene has CDR1 GTSNPN and CDR2 SVGIG (reference sequence). This CDR3 comprises 13 residues. V gave up 4 bases and J gave up 4 bases, with 11 bases separating them. CDR3 in DNA: TGTGCCTGGAATGAGGGGCGTTACAATGAGCAGTTCTTC. Translating gives CAWNEGRYNEQFF.

This chain joins TRBV4-2 and TRBJ2-2, with 7 bases identical to TRBD2. Germline assignment: CDR1 LGHNA and CDR2 YNFKEQ. The CDR3 consists of 17 residues. V gave up 0 bases and J gave up 6 bases; unmatched junction bases: 10. The CDR3 region has the DNA TGTGCCAGCAGCCAAGAAGAAGGGGAGGGCCCCGCCGGGGAGCTGTTTTTT. This translates into CASSQEEGEGPAGELFF.

The chain couples TRBV4-2 to TRBJ2-1; 11 bases fit TRBD2. Germline CDR1 reads LGHNA; CDR2 reads YNFKEQ. This CDR3 is built from 16 residues. After removal of 2 bases from V and 7 bases from J, the junction contained 7 bases not matched to a gene. The chain's CDR3 is CASSQLTGLAENEQFF. CDR3 nucleotides: TGTGCCAGCAGCCAATTGACGGGACTAGCGGAAAATGAGCAGTTCTTC.

The V call is TRBV20-1, the J call TRBJ1-2, with 7 nucleotides matching TRBD1. The CDR3 runs 11 residues. CDR1 and CDR2 from the germline V gene are DFQATT and SNEGSKA (reference sequence). The trim removed 2 bases at V and 7 bases at J, leaving 1 base unmatched. CDR3 DNA: TGCAGTGCTAGACAGGGGGGTGGCTACACCTTC. This encodes CSARQGGGYTF.

The chain carries TRBV7-9 and TRBJ2-7; tentative D call: TRBD1 (6 bases). Germline CDR1 and CDR2: SEHNR and FQNEAQ (reference sequence). The CDR3 has 15 amino acids. Between the trimmed V and J ends, which lost 4 bases and 3 bases, there was a span of 16 bases. The CDR3 region has the DNA TGTGCCAGCAGCTACACAGGGACGGGGAACTACGAGCAGTACTTC. Translation gives CASSYTGTGNYEQYF.

The chain links TRBV19 to TRBJ1-4; D remains unclear. CDR3 size: 13 residues. In germline, CDR1 is LNHDA, CDR2 SQIVND (reference sequence). With 3 bases removed from V and 4 bases from J, the gap between germline ends came to 6 bases. CDR3 amino acids: CASSISINEKLFF. The CDR3 DNA reads TGTGCCAGTAGTATTTCGATTAATGAAAAACTGTTTTTT.

CDR3 DNA sequence: TGTGCCAGAAGGGCCACCGGGGAGCTGTTTTTT. This encodes CARRATGELFF. The chain joins TRBV5-3 to TRBJ2-2, with unresolved D. TRBV5-3 falls under the ORF class, with uncertain function. Trimming took 5 bases from V and 4 from J, leaving 3 bases between them. The CDR3 covers 11 residues.

The chain links TRBV5-6 to TRBJ2-7; the D gene is possibly TRBD1 (6 bases). The germline V and J ends were trimmed by 0 bases and 2 bases, with 12 bases remaining between them. CDR3 length: 15 amino acids. The germline V gene encodes CDR1 SGHDT and CDR2 YYEEEE. The CDR3 loop reads CASSLVWGPPYEQYF. CDR3 in DNA: TGTGCCAGCAGCTTGGTATGGGGGCCCCCCTACGAGCAGTACTTC.